The 13 T cell receptor beta chains below come from one sample, sequenced in a study of blood T cells in healthy people across ages (dated by TCRdb to about 2015). The library was prepared using 5' RACE. Data came from an Illumina HiSeq 2500. A second PCR of about 6 to 11 cycles was performed with a sample-barcoded 5' primer and a J-beta primer mix. TCRdb ran its own pipeline on the public reads, namely fastp trimming at Q25 and MiXCR clone calling, and kept in-frame beta chains. Each record represents a unique CDR3 protein, reported with the most common genes and DNA among its rows. For this sample there are 1.5 million to 2 million distinct CDR3 sequences; roughly 28% appear just once. The ten largest clones take up 7% to 9% of the sample. Sequencing used blood. The receptors come from a woman between 25 and 40 years old in good health.

This clonotype was seen at least ten times. V is TRBV6-5 and J is TRBJ2-5; 7 bases align to TRBD2. In germline, CDR1 is MNHEY, CDR2 SVGAGI. The ends lost 6 bases at V and 5 bases at J; junction bases unmatched: 9. The CDR3 extends over 14 amino acids. CDR3 amino acids: CASSRLASRETQYF. The CDR3 region has the DNA TGTGCCAGCAGCAGACTAGCTTCCCGGGAGACCCAGTACTTC.

This rearrangement joins TRBV6-2 or TRBV6-3 to TRBJ1-1, with unresolved D. Germline V gene sequence: CDR1 MNHEY, CDR2 SVGEGT. The V end was cut by 0 bases, the J end by 4 bases, with 6 bases between. The CDR3 contains 13 residues. Written as DNA, the CDR3 is TGTGCCAGCAGTTACTCGAGGTCCACTGAAGCTTTCTTT. It specifies CASSYSRSTEAFF.

The J gene is TRBJ1-5, the V gene TRBV28; D is undetermined. V was cut by 4 bases and J by 0 bases, with 7 bases left in between. The germline V gene has CDR1 MDHEN and CDR2 SYDVKM. This CDR3 region has 14 residues. The CDR3 loop is CASSSWNSNQPQHF. As DNA, the CDR3 is TGTGCCAGCAGTTCCTGGAATAGCAATCAGCCCCAGCATTTT.

J is TRBJ1-6 and V is TRBV28, with TRBD1 as a possible D gene (5 bases). Germline V gives CDR1 MDHEN, CDR2 SYDVKM. The ends were cut back, 8 bases at V and 8 bases at J, with 13 bases in the middle. The CDR3 sequence is 13 residues long. The CDR3, as DNA: TGTGCCAGCTGGGAGGGGAGCCATTCACCCCTCCACTTT. It yields the protein CASWEGSHSPLHF.

This clonotype was seen only a few times. The chain is built from TRBV13 and TRBJ2-3; no clear D gene. V was clipped by 8 bases and J by 2 bases, with 17 bases between them. This CDR3 comprises 15 residues. CDR1 is PRHDT and CDR2 is FYEKMQ in the germline V gene (reference sequence). The CDR3 is CASGVRTYNTDTQYF. The DNA of the CDR3 is TGTGCCAGCGGCGTCCGGACCTATAACACAGATACGCAGTATTTT.

The chain's CDR3 is CASSLDTPKDGYTF. Here the CDR3 DNA reads TGCGCCAGCAGCTTGGACACCCCGAAGGATGGCTACACCTTC. The V gene is TRBV5-1, the J gene TRBJ1-2; D is uncertain. This CDR3 spans 14 amino acids. Germline assignment: CDR1 SGHRS and CDR2 YFSETQ. V lost 0 bases and J 6 bases, leaving 12 bases between the germline ends.

V and J are TRBV29-1 and TRBJ2-7, with 7 positions matching TRBD1. The CDR3 runs to 13 residues. Germline loops: CDR1 SQVTM, CDR2 ANQGSEA. Trimming took 2 bases from V and 4 from J; bases not matched to a gene: 5. The CDR3 DNA follows: TGCAGCGTTGAATCGGGACAGACATACGAGCAGTACTTC. This sequence encodes CSVESGQTYEQYF.

The chain is built from TRBV6-5 and TRBJ1-2, with 8 bases identical to TRBD1. Trimming at V came to 7 bases and at J to 7 bases, leaving 8 bases not matched to a gene. Germline V gene sequence: CDR1 MNHEY, CDR2 SVGAGI. This CDR3 spans 13 amino acids. The CDR3 region has the DNA TGTGCCAGCAACCGGGACAGGCTAAGTGGCTACACCTTC. Its protein product is CASNRDRLSGYTF.

The chain carries TRBV28 and TRBJ2-3; unclear D gene. The CDR3 is made up of 16 amino acids. Germline V gene lookup returns CDR1 MDHEN and CDR2 SYDVKM. The V gene lost 4 bases and the J gene lost 6 bases, with 20 bases spanning the gap. The CDR3 nucleotides are TGTGCCAGCAGTTCTGCCTTGGAGTCATCCTTTGATACGCAGTATTTT. Its translation: CASSSALESSFDTQYF.

The table lists this clonotype with a few counts. This sequence joins TRBV4-3 and TRBJ2-1; a weak D match, TRBD2 (5 bases). The V end was cut by 0 bases, the J end by 8 bases, with 20 bases between. Germline V gene lookup returns CDR1 LGHNA and CDR2 YSLEER. The CDR3 totals 17 residues. In nucleotides, the CDR3 is TGCGCCAGCAGCCAAGATGCCCAACTAGTTCCAAGCTATGAGCAGTTCTTC. It encodes CASSQDAQLVPSYEQFF.

The chain links TRBV4-1 to TRBJ1-3; 10 bases line up with TRBD1. V shed 2 bases and J 2 bases; nucleotides not matched to a gene: 3. The CDR3 covers 16 residues. Germline CDR1 MGHRA, CDR2 YSYEKL. DNA of the CDR3: TGCGCCAGCAGCCAACCGGGACAGGGGACTGGAAACACCATATATTTT. Translation gives CASSQPGQGTGNTIYF.

This clonotype came up a few times. Compared with germline, one end of the junction differs, possibly owing to a read error. This chain joins TRBV7-9 and TRBJ2-3; D is perhaps TRBD2 (5 bases). There are 13 residues in the CDR3. The germline V gene has CDR1 SEHNR and CDR2 FQNEAQ (reference sequence). The CDR3 protein is CAGSLTRTDTQYF. The CDR3 DNA sequence: TGTGCCGGCAGCTTAACTAGAACAGATACGCAGTATTTT.

This clonotype was picked up a small number of times. The chain employs TRBV12-3 or TRBV12-4 and TRBJ2-1, with 9 bases identical to TRBD2. V gave up 1 base and J gave up 13 bases; unmatched junction bases: 11. This CDR3 contains 15 residues. The CDR3 DNA follows: TGTGCCAGCAGTTTAGGGCGGGAGGGGGGAAACATTCAGTTCTTC. Residues: CASSLGREGGNIQFF.